The 16 T cell receptor beta chains below all came from one sample that was sequenced in a study of blood T cell repertoires in COVID-19. Assay: immunoSEQ multiplex PCR; the TCRdb copy retains only in-frame clones and omits some. The sample yields approximately 100,000 clones, 70% to 90% seen once. The sequencing sample was made of peripheral blood. These receptors originate from a human donor in a cohort sampled during active COVID-19.

The chain employs TRBV10-3 and TRBJ2-1, with 8 bases fitting TRBD2. This CDR3 contains 15 residues. CDR1 is ENHRY, CDR2 SYGVKD, per germline. Trimming removed 3 bases from V and 4 bases from J; junction bases left unmatched: 5. CDR3 coding DNA: TGTGCCATCAGTGATTCCGGGACTAGTTACAATGAGCAGTTCTTC. Protein sequence: CAISDSGTSYNEQFF.

J is TRBJ2-7 and V is TRBV7-9; 8 bases align to TRBD1. V dropped 5 bases and J dropped 2; count of bases not matched to a gene: 8. The germline gives CDR1 SEHNR, CDR2 FQNEAQ (reference sequence). The CDR3 extends over 15 amino acids. CDR3 sequence reads: CASSQPGTGPYEQYF. CDR3 in DNA: TGTGCCAGCAGCCAACCCGGGACAGGACCCTACGAGCAGTACTTC.

The V and J genes are TRBV4-1 and TRBJ2-7; 9 positions match TRBD2. CDR1 and CDR2 from the germline V gene are MGHRA and YSYEKL. This CDR3 is 13 amino acids long. V dropped 4 bases and J dropped 7; count of bases not matched to a gene: 5. DNA for the CDR3: TGCGCCAGCAGCCGCGGGGGGGCTGGGGAGCAGTACTTC. This translates into CASSRGGAGEQYF.

V usage is TRBV10-3 and J usage is TRBJ2-5, with 7 bases lining up with TRBD2. V dropped 6 bases and J dropped 1; count of bases not matched to a gene: 8. CDR1 and CDR2 from the germline V gene are ENHRY and SYGVKD. The CDR3 is made up of 15 amino acids. CDR3 residues: CAIRDGGGGQETQYF. The CDR3 DNA is TGTGCCATCAGGGACGGCGGCGGGGGCCAAGAGACCCAGTACTTC.

The chain joins TRBV10-3 to TRBJ1-1; a weak D match, TRBD1 (5 bases). CDR1 and CDR2 (germline): ENHRY, SYGVKD. Trimming removed 2 bases from V and 1 base from J, with 8 bases in between. The CDR3 extends over 14 amino acids. The CDR3 sequence is CAISEGASNTEAFF. CDR3 nucleotides: TGTGCCATCAGTGAGGGGGCGTCGAACACTGAAGCTTTCTTT.

In regard to this clone: The sample has other DNA sequences that encode this CDR3 too. J is TRBJ1-5 and V is TRBV7-9; D unresolved. This CDR3 comprises 13 residues. In germline, CDR1 is SEHNR, CDR2 FQNEAQ (reference sequence). Trimming removed 1 base at V and 5 bases at J, with 6 bases between. The chain's CDR3 is CASSLERDQPQHF. The CDR3 region has the DNA TGTGCCAGCAGCTTAGAGCGGGATCAGCCCCAGCATTTT.

This sequence joins TRBV19 and TRBJ1-4; 7 nucleotides agree with TRBD1. Germline V gene sequence: CDR1 LNHDA, CDR2 SQIVND (reference sequence). V was clipped by 6 bases and J by 0 bases; unmatched bases: 1. This CDR3 comprises 14 residues. The CDR3: CASRDRATNEKLFF. The CDR3 DNA follows: TGTGCCAGTAGAGACAGGGCAACTAATGAAAAACTGTTTTTT.

This clone was recorded only once. The chain links TRBV28 to TRBJ2-5, with 12 bases aligning to TRBD1. This CDR3 is built from 15 residues. With 5 bases clipped from V and 5 bases from J, the junction kept 6 bases outside the gene matches. Germline V gene lookup returns CDR1 MDHEN and CDR2 SYDVKM. This CDR3 reads CASSKEGQGAETQYF. The CDR3 DNA reads TGTGCCAGCAGTAAAGAGGGACAGGGGGCGGAGACCCAGTACTTC.

About this clone itself: The sample carries other DNA sequences with the same CDR3. The CDR3 loop reads CASGTGANTEAFF. CDR3 bases: TGTGCCAGCGGTACAGGGGCGAACACTGAAGCTTTCTTT. This chain connects TRBV28 to TRBJ1-1, with TRBD1 matching 7 bases. Germline CDR1 is MDHEN and CDR2 is SYDVKM. J was trimmed by 1 base and V by 8 bases; bases with no gene match: 4. CDR3 length: 13 amino acids.

The rearrangement links TRBV7-6 to TRBJ1-4; perhaps TRBD1 as D (5 bases). Germline V gene lookup returns CDR1 SGHVS and CDR2 FNYEAQ. Trimming removed 6 bases at V and 8 bases at J, with 16 bases between. The CDR3 loop spans 14 amino acids. CDR3 coding DNA: TGTGCCAGCAGTCGGGACGGGAGTCGGGAAAAACTGTTTTTT. Translated: CASSRDGSREKLFF.

The chain joins TRBV7-9 to TRBJ1-5; possible D gene TRBD1, 5 bases. There are 12 residues in the CDR3. Looked up from germline, CDR1 is SEHNR and CDR2 is FQNEAQ (reference sequence). The ends were cut back, 1 base at V and 7 bases at J, with 5 bases in the middle. Here the CDR3 DNA reads TGTGCCAGCAGCTTAGAGGGGCAGCCCCAGCATTTT. Translating gives CASSLEGQPQHF.

This chain connects TRBV7-3 to TRBJ2-2; D is undetermined. Looked up from germline, CDR1 is SGHTA and CDR2 is FQGTGA. V lost 1 base and J lost 6, with 9 bases in between. This CDR3 has 14 residues. CDR3 nucleotides: TGTGCCAGCAGCTTAAATTGGCTAGCCGGGGAGCTGTTTTTT. Translated, it gives CASSLNWLAGELFF.

J is TRBJ1-1 and V is TRBV7-9, with D unclear. The CDR3 loop spans 14 amino acids. Trimming took off 5 bases at V and 1 base at J, with 11 bases between the two ends. Per germline, CDR1 SEHNR and CDR2 FQNEAQ (reference sequence). The CDR3 DNA reads as TGTGCCAGCAGCAAAACCGACACGAACACTGAAGCTTTCTTT. Translated: CASSKTDTNTEAFF.

This rearrangement joins TRBV2 to TRBJ1-6, with TRBD1 matching over 7 bases. CDR3 length: 14 residues. J gave up 9 bases and V 6 bases, and 8 bases lay outside the gene matches. The germline gives CDR1 SNHLY, CDR2 FYNNEI. CDR3 in amino acids: CASRLTGYSSPLHF. As DNA, the CDR3 is TGTGCCAGCAGGCTGACAGGGTACAGTTCACCCCTCCACTTT.

This clone was detected only a few times. V usage is TRBV5-4 and J usage is TRBJ2-5; 9 nucleotides line up with TRBD2. There are 14 residues in the CDR3. The J segment lost 4 bases and the V segment lost 4 bases, leaving 5 bases of the junction unmatched. The germline CDR1 and CDR2 sequences are SGHNT and YYREEE (reference sequence). CDR3 protein: CASSQGLAGETQYF. The DNA for the CDR3 is TGTGCCAGCAGCCAGGGACTAGCAGGAGAGACCCAGTACTTC.

The V gene is TRBV10-3, the J gene TRBJ2-7, with 7 bases lining up with TRBD1. This CDR3 has 12 amino acids. Trimming took 6 bases from V and 5 from J; bases not matched to a gene: 4. Germline V lookup: CDR1 ENHRY, CDR2 SYGVKD. CDR3 sequence reads: CAIRRTGDEQYF. DNA for the CDR3: TGTGCCATCAGAAGAACAGGGGACGAGCAGTACTTC.